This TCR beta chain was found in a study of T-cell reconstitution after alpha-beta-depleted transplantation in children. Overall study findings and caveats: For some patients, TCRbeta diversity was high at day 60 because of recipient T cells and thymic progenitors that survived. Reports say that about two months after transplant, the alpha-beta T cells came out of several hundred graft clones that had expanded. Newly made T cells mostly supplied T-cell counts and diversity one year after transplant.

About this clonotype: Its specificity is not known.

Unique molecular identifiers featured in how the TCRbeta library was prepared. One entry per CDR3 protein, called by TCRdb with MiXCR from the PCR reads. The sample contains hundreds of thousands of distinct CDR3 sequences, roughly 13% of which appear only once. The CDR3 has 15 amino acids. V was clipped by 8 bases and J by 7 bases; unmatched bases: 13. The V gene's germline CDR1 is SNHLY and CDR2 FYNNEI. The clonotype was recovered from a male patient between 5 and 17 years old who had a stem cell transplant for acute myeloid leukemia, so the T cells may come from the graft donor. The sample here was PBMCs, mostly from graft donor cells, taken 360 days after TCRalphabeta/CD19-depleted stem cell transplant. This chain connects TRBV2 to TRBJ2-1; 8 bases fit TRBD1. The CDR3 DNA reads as TGTGCCAGCGGGGGAGGCAGGGGGCGGGAAAATGAGCAGTTCTTC. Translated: CASGGGRGRENEQFF.